This T cell receptor (beta chain) stems from a study of OX40 agonist ivuxolimab in advanced cancers. Study at large: In this cohort, patients received ivuxolimab, an agonistic anti-OX40 (CD134) antibody. Melanoma, hepatocellular carcinoma, head and neck or renal cell cancer occurred in dose-escalation patients.

This clone was detected only a few times. The antigen is undetermined. Study-wide findings and caveats: Dose levels from 0.1 to 3.0 mg/kg saw CD4+ and CD8+ blood T cells expand clonally by week 6.

Only in-frame clones appear in the TCRdb table, and some are missing; sequencing was by immunoSEQ multiplex PCR. The sample includes some 86,000 clones, around 90% of them seen just once. Trimming stripped 7 bases from V and 0 bases from J, with 9 bases between. The CDR3 is 14 amino acids. Germline V gene data show CDR1 as MNHNY and CDR2 as SVGAGI (reference sequence). The V call is TRBV6-6, the J call TRBJ1-4, with a weak D call TRBD1 (6 bases). This TCR derives from an adult with an advanced solid tumor such as melanoma, head and neck, liver or kidney cancer. The starting material was CD4+ or CD8+ T cells sorted from blood, obtained in a trial of the OX40 agonist ivuxolimab. CDR3 bases: TGTGCCAGCAAGAACAGGGCAACTAATGAAAAACTGTTTTTT. It is translated as CASKNRATNEKLFF.